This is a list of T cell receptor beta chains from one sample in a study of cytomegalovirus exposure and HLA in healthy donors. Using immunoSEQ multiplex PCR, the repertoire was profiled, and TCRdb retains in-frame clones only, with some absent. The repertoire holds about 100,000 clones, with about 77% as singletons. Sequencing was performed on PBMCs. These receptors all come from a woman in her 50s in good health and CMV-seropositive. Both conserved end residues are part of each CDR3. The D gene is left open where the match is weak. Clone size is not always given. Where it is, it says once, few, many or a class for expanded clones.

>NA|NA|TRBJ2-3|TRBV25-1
TGTGCCAGCAGCCTCCTACAGCAGGACACAGATACGCAGTATTTT
CASSLLQQDTDTQYF
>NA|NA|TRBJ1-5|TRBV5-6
TGTGCCAGCAGCTTCTCCGACAGTAGAAGTCAGCCCCAGCATTTT
CASSFSDSRSQPQHF
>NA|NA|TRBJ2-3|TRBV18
TGTGCCAGCTCACCACCGGGACTCCCGCGCGGAGGAGATACGCAGTATTTT
CASSPPGLPRGGDTQYF
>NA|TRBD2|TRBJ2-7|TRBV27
TGTGCCAGCAGTCGTGGACTAGGAACCTACGAGCAGTACTTC
CASSRGLGTYEQYF
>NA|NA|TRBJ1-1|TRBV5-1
TGCGCCAGCAGCTTAGATCGGGGAGGAAACACTGAAGCTTTCTTT
CASSLDRGGNTEAFF
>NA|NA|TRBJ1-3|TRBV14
TGTGCCAGCAGCCAAGTCTACGAGAACACCATATATTTT
CASSQVYENTIYF
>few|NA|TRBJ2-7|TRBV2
TGTGCCAGCAGTGAACAAGGGCAGGGCCGGTACGAGCAGTACTTC
CASSEQGQGRYEQYF
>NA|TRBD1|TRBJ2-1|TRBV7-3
TGTGCCAGCAGCTTAAATGGACAGGGGGGCTCCTACAATGAGCAGTTCTTC
CASSLNGQGGSYNEQFF
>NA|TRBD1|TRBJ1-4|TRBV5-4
TGTGCCAGCAGCCACGAGGGGGCGGCTAATGAAAAACTGTTTTTT
CASSHEGAANEKLFF
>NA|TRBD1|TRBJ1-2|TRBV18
TGTGCCAGCTCACCTGGGACAGGGACCCATGGCTACACCTTC
CASSPGTGTHGYTF
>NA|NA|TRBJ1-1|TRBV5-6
TGTGCCAGCAGCTTCGGGGACTACCCCGGCGCTTTCTTT
CASSFGDYPGAFF
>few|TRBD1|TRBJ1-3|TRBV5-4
TGTGCCAGCAGCCTGGACAGGCCTTCTGGAAACACCATATATTTT
CASSLDRPSGNTIYF
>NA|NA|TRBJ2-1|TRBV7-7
TGTGCTAGCAGCTTAGCCGGGGGGCCCTTGGATGAGCAGTTCTTC
CASSLAGGPLDEQFF
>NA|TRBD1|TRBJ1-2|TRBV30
TGTGCCTGGAGTCGACTCCTGGGACAGGCCTATGGCTACACCTTC
CAWSRLLGQAYGYTF
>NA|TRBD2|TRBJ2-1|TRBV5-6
TGTGCCAGCAGCTCTGGACTAGCGGACAATGAGCAGTTCTTC
CASSSGLADNEQFF
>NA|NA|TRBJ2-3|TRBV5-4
TGTGCCAGCAGCTCCCCAGGGTTGAGGCGAACAGATACGCAGTATTTT
CASSSPGLRRTDTQYF
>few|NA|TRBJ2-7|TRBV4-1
TGCGCCAGCAGCCCATCCGACTCTAGCTACGAGCAGTACTTC
CASSPSDSSYEQYF
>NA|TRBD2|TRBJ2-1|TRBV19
TGTGCCAGTAGCCTGACTAGCGGGGGCTACAATGAGCAGTTCTTC
CASSLTSGGYNEQFF
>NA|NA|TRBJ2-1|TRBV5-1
TGCGCCAGCAGGGCGGATCTCAATGAGCAGTTCTTC
CASRADLNEQFF
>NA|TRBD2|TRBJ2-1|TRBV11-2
TGTGCCAGCAGCCAAAGGACTAGCGGGAGGCATGAGCAGTTCTTC
CASSQRTSGRHEQFF
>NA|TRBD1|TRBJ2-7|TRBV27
TGTGCCAGCAGGATCGACAGGGGCGCCTTCTACGAGCAGTACTTC
CASRIDRGAFYEQYF
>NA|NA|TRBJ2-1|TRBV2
TGTGCCAGCTTATTTAATGAGCAGTTCTTC
CASLFNEQFF
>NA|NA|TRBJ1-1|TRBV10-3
TGTGCCATCAGTGAGACAACAGTGAACACTGAAGCTTTCTTT
CAISETTVNTEAFF
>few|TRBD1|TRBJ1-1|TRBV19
TGTGCCAGTAGTATCGGGGGACAGGGGGTAAACGCTGAAGCTTTCTTT
CASSIGGQGVNAEAFF
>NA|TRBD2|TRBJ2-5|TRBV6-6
TGTGCCAGCAATTCCGGGACTAGCGGCATAAAGAGTACCCAGTACTTC
CASNSGTSGIKSTQYF
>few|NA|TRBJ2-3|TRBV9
TGTGCCAGCAGCGTAGGAGAGCGGCACACAGATACGCAGTATTTT
CASSVGERHTDTQYF
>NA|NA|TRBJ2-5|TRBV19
TGTGCCAGTAGTATTGGTACAGGGCGTTCCCAAGAGACCCAGTACTTC
CASSIGTGRSQETQYF
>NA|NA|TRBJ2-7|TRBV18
TGTGCCAGCTCACCACCGGGACTGAGCTCCTACGAGCAGTACTTC
CASSPPGLSSYEQYF
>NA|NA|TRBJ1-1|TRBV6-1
TGTGCCAGCAGTTCGGCTGCCCAGGGGACTGAAGCTTTCTTT
CASSSAAQGTEAFF
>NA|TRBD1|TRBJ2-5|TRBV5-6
TGTGCCAGCAGCTTGGGGACAGGGCGGTTTAGGGCCCAGTACTTC
CASSLGTGRFRAQYF
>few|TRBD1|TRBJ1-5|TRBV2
TGTGCCAGCAACCCGACAGGGGTTCAGCCCCAGCATTTT
CASNPTGVQPQHF
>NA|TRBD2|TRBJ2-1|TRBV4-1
TGCGCCAGCGGGATCTTTAGGACTAGCGGGAGAGGGGATGAGCAGTTCTTC
CASGIFRTSGRGDEQFF
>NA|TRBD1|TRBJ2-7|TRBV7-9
TGTGCCAGCAGTCTCACAGGGGCCCGCGGTCTCTACGAGCAGTACTTC
CASSLTGARGLYEQYF
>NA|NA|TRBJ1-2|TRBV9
TGTGCCAGCAGCGTAGGGACAATTTCTAACTATGGCTACACCTTC
CASSVGTISNYGYTF
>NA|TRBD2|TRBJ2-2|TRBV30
TGTGCCTGGAGTCCGCCGGGGGGATTATACACCGGGGAGCTGTTTTTT
CAWSPPGGLYTGELFF
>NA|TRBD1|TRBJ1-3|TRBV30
TGTGCCTGGAGTGAGGGGGGACAGGGTAACACCATATATTTT
CAWSEGGQGNTIYF
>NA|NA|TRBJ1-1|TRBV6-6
TGTGCCAGCAGTCTTACGTCAGGGTTCGAAGCTTTCTTT
CASSLTSGFEAFF
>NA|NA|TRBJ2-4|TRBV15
TGTGCCACCAGCAGAGTCCATCAGGGGATGCGTGAAAACATTCAGTACTTC
CATSRVHQGMRENIQYF
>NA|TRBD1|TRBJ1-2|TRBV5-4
TGTGCCAGCAGCTACATGATTCGACAGGGGACCTCTAACTATGGCTACACCTTC
CASSYMIRQGTSNYGYTF
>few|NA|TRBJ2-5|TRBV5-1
TGCGCCAGCAGCCAACAAGAGACCCAGTACTTC
CASSQQETQYF
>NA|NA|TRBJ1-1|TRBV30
TGTGCCTGGAGCGGCCAGGGGTGGGACACTGAAGCTTTCTTT
CAWSGQGWDTEAFF
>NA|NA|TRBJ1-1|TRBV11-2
TGTGCCAGCAGCTTAGGGGCAGGGGAGACTGAAGCTTTCTTT
CASSLGAGETEAFF
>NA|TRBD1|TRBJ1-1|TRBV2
TGTGCCAGCAACCGGGACAGGAACACTGAAGCTTTCTTT
CASNRDRNTEAFF
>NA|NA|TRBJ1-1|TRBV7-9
TGTGCCAGCAGCTTGAGTAGGAACACTGAAGCTTTCTTT
CASSLSRNTEAFF
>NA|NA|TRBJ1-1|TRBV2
TGTGCCAGTGCCGCGGGGGGGGGAGCTTTCTTT
CASAAGGGAFF
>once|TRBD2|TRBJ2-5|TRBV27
TGTGCCAGCAGTACCTGGACTAGCGGGGGGCGAGAGACCCAGTACTTC
CASSTWTSGGRETQYF
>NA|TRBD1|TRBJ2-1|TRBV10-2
TGCGCCAGCAGTGATTGGACAGGGACTGAGCAGTTCTTC
CASSDWTGTEQFF
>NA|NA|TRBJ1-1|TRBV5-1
TGCGCCAGCAGCTTGTGGACAGACACGAACACTGAAGCTTTCTTT
CASSLWTDTNTEAFF
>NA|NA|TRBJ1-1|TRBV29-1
TGCAGCGCCACCCTCCAGGGGAGAGGCCTTAACACTGAAGCTTTCTTT
CSATLQGRGLNTEAFF
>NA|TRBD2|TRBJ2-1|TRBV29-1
TGCAGCGCGGGGACTAGCGGGTATGAGCAGTTCTTC
CSAGTSGYEQFF
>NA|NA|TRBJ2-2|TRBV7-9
TGTGCCAGCAGCTTAGGGACAGCTATCACCGGGGAGCTGTTTTTT
CASSLGTAITGELFF
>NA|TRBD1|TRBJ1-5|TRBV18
TGTGCCAGCTCACCTCAGGGGGTCGATCAGCCCCAGCATTTT
CASSPQGVDQPQHF
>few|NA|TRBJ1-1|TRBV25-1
TGTGCCAGCAGTGAAGGGGGAGGCACTGAAGCTTTCTTT
CASSEGGGTEAFF
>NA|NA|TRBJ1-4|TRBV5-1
TGCGCCAGCAGCTTGGTCTGGGGCACTAATGAAAAACTGTTTTTT
CASSLVWGTNEKLFF
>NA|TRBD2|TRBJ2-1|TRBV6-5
TGTGCCAGCAGCGAGGGACTAGCGGGAGTGGTTGAGCAGTTCTTC
CASSEGLAGVVEQFF